This T cell receptor (beta chain) was identified during a study of PD-1 blockade in classical Hodgkin lymphoma (dated by TCRdb to about 2020). Some background on the complete study: Nivolumab dosing was 3 mg/kg intravenously every 2 weeks, continuing until either disease progression or unacceptable toxicity. The study used TCR beta sequencing and CyTOF to define a peripheral blood immune signature of response to PD-1 blockade in classical Hodgkin lymphoma. What the study reported, not specific to this receptor: Trial patients achieving complete response had baseline diversity similar to newly diagnosed patients, whereas partial responders and progressors had significantly lower diversity. Newly diagnosed patients were reported to have lower baseline TCR diversity than healthy donors, and relapsed/refractory patients were reported to have lower baseline TCR diversity still. Only a single clinical trial cohort was studied, and what caused the repertoire differences, possibly disease activity or prior therapy, remained undefined. CD4+ but not CD8+ TCR diversity rose significantly by C4D1 (p=0.0027 vs p=0.16), most apparent in complete responders (p=0.02). Lower diversity was seen in patients whose nivolumab began less than 1 year after ASCT, and these patients were left out of later analyses so that immune reconstitution would not confound the results.

Interpreted using the paper, the time point label stands for: cycle 2 day 1 (C2D1) of nivolumab. All trial patients had relapsed after autologous stem cell transplantation, with cohorts A, B and C differing in prior brentuximab vedotin exposure. A total of under 70 patients with relapsed/refractory classical Hodgkin lymphoma made up the trial cohort, and each patient's best overall response was complete response, partial response or progressive disease. Trial patients were treated with single-agent nivolumab in the multi-cohort phase II CheckMate 205 trial. An independent review committee assessed best overall response by applying the 2007 International Working Group response criteria. Trial PBMCs were collected just before the start of nivolumab (C1D1) and during therapy at cycle 2 day 1 and cycle 4 day 1. Peripheral blood was collected in 8 mL Vacutainer Cell Preparation Tubes, from which PBMCs were isolated by centrifugation and then cryopreserved.

The cysteine opens and the phenylalanine closes a CDR3 of 18 amino acids. The CDR3 DNA has 54 bases and is translated from base 1. From the germline V gene (reference sequence), CDR1 is SSHAT and CDR2 is FNYEAQ. V was cut back by 6 bases and J by 5 bases, leaving a gap of 23 bases between them. There are a few counts of this clone. Its antigen is unknown. Base quality data are lacking; no much larger clone is found one base away. Genomic DNA was isolated using the Qiagen DNeasy kit from unsorted PBMCs as well as from negatively selected CD4+ and CD8+ fractions. TCR beta CDR3 regions were amplified by immunoSEQ multiplex PCR using primers annealing to V and J segments. A synthetic immune receptor repertoire was used to minimize amplification bias, and any remaining bias was removed computationally after sequencing. The source study handled its data this way. Repertoire diversity was quantified as the Shannon entropy index using custom Python scripts. Unsorted, CD4+ and CD8+ repertoires were examined separately, except in combined analyses, for which CD4+ and CD8+ sequences were merged in silico. Clonal expansion was defined as at least a 2-fold frequency increase after treatment relative to C1D1, with a pseudocount of 0.5 for undetected baseline clones. Singleton clones were defined as clones with 0 or 1 copy at C1D1, and non-singleton clones were defined as clones with 2 or more copies. Clones expanded in unsorted samples were annotated as CD4+, CD8+ or unknown by matching protein sequences in sorted samples from the same patient. Diversity changes from C1D1 to C4D1 were tested in paired samples using Wilcoxon tests. In TCRdb, the immuneACCESS table is reduced to in-frame sequences with V and J assigned. These tables do not hold every clone; where another copy was compared, an unresolved V gene accounts for under half, and the others remain unexplained. V, J and clone size were drawn from that table, and D and trimming were deduced from the DNA. This sample is represented by over 20,000 clones; around 67% of them were singletons. The ten top clones hold around a quarter of the sample.

This chain is built from TRBV7-7 and TRBJ1-6; the D segment cannot be called with confidence. The sequenced sample was peripheral blood mononuclear cells (PBMCs), obtained before the second cycle of nivolumab. The sequence was obtained from a human donor with classical Hodgkin lymphoma. In nucleotide form, the sequence is TGTGCCAGCAGTTATGTAGGGAGAATCAGACCGGATAATTCACCCCTCCACTTT. It specifies CASSYVGRIRPDNSPLHF.